This TCR beta chain was recorded in a study of T-cell memory formation after mild COVID-19. Study-level points and caveats: Later expanders leaned CD4+, whereas clones that contracted between day 15 and 85 were balanced CD4/CD8.

CDR1 is SEHNR and CDR2 is FQNEAQ in the germline V gene (reference sequence). Trimming left V 8 bases short and J 4 bases short, with 12 bases between. This CDR3 is 13 amino acids long. Turning to this clonotype: No antigen is known for it.

TCRdb reprocessed the 5' RACE reads via MiXCR and lists one record per CDR3 protein. The table includes hundreds of thousands of distinct CDR3 sequences, about a fifth detected once. This sequence originates from an adult woman who had mild COVID-19 (a few samples of this study predate the infection). Cell type and time point are not known. The chain joins TRBV7-9 to TRBJ2-1, with unresolved D. Sequencing was carried out using PBMCs or a T cell subset sorted from them (not recorded which). In DNA form, the CDR3 reads TGTGCCAGCCATGCAGGTGTTTACAATGAGCAGTTCTTC. Protein product: CASHAGVYNEQFF.